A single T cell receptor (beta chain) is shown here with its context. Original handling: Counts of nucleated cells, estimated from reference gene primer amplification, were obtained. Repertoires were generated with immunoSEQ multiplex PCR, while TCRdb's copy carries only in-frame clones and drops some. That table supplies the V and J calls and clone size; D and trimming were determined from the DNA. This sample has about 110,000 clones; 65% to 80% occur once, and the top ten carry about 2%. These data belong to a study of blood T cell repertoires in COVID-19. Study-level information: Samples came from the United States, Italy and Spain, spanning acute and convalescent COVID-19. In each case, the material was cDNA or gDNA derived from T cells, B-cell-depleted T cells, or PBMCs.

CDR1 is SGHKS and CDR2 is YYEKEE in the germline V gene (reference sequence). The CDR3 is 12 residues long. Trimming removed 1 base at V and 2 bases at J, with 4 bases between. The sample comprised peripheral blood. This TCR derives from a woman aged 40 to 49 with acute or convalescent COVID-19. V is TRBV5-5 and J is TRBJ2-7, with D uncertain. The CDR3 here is CASSLSTYEQYF. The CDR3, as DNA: TGTGCCAGCAGCTTGTCAACCTACGAGCAGTACTTC.